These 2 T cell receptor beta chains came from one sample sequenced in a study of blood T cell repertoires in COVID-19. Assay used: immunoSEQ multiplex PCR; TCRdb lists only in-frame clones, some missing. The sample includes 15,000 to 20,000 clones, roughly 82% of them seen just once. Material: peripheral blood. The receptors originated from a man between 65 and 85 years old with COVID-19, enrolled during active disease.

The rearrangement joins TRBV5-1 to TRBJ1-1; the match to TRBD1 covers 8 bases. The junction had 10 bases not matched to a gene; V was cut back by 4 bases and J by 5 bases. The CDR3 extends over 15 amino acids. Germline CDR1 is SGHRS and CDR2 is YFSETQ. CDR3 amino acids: CASSPDRGGTTEAFF. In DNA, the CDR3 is TGCGCCAGCAGCCCTGACAGGGGCGGGACAACTGAAGCTTTCTTT.

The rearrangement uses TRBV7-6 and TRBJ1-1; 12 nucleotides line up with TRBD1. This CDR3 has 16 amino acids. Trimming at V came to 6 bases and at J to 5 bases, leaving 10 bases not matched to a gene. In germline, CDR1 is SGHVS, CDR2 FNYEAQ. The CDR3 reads CASSDGPGQGATEAFF. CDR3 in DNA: TGTGCCAGCAGTGACGGACCGGGACAGGGGGCGACTGAAGCTTTCTTT. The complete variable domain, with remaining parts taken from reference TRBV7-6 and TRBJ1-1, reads GAGVSQSPRYKVTKRGQDVALRCDPISGHVSLYWYRQALGQGPEFLTYFNYEAQQDKSGLPNDRFSAERPEGSISTLTIQRTEQRDSAMYRCASSDGPGQGATEAFFGQGTRLTVV.